The source of this T cell receptor (beta chain) is a study of human T cells and chemical hapten exposure. Study-wide results and caveats: The number of TCRs above 1 in 1000 frequency did not change after DPC sensitization.

Time point given: patch test 1, 2 weeks after DPC sensitization. As to treatment: therapeutic diphenylcyclopropenone sensitization with weekly scalp DPC. The sample holds many counts of this clonotype. What it binds is not known. MiXCR, applied by TCRdb to the RACE reads, yields one record per CDR3 protein. The repertoire holds about 380,000 distinct CDR3 sequences, with about 4.4% as singletons. The clonotype was recovered from a woman aged 45-59 years with alopecia areata. Some clones in this sample may be carry-over from other donors' samples. Here the sequenced sample was whole blood, taken in connection with sensitization to the hapten diphenylcyclopropenone (DPC).

The CDR3 bases are TGTGCCAGCAGTTTATTCTCCGCTACCGACAGGGTGTGGCAGCCCCAGCATTTT. Translating it yields CASSLFSATDRVWQPQHF. The chain recombines TRBV28 with TRBJ1-5, with TRBD1 matching 7 bases. Trimming removed 1 base from V and 7 bases from J; junction bases left unmatched: 16. This CDR3 is built from 18 residues. CDR1 and CDR2 from the germline V gene are MDHEN and SYDVKM.